These 28 T cell receptor beta chains originate from one sample sequenced in a study of T cells in Graves' hyperthyroidism and ophthalmopathy (dated by TCRdb to about 2019). The protocol used for the library was multiplex PCR. Sequencer: Illumina HiSeq 2000. The TCR beta CDR3 regions were amplified from RNA transcripts. For the first round of RT-PCR on the TCR CDR3, the HTBI primer set was used together with the Qiagen OneStep RT-PCR kit. TCRdb reprocessed the public reads (quality trimming at Q25 with fastp, clone calling with MiXCR) and kept in-frame beta chains. Every entry covers one CDR3 protein and lists the most common genes and DNA from its rows. The sample table lists approximately 600,000 distinct CDR3 sequences, about 15% of them with a count of one. Together, the top ten hold 3.5% to 4.5% of the sample. The sequencing sample was made of blood. The receptor set was obtained from a middle-aged woman with Graves' ophthalmopathy.

This chain links TRBV6-1 with TRBJ2-5; D is possibly TRBD1 (10 bases). The V end lost 4 bases, the J end lost 3 bases, and 21 bases lay between the germline ends. Germline V lookup: CDR1 MNHNS, CDR2 SASEGT. This CDR3 region has 17 residues. The CDR3 region has the DNA TGTGCCAGCAGTGGACAGGGGGCCAGCGGGGGGAAAGAGACCCAGTACTTC. It specifies CASSGQGASGGKETQYF.

This clonotype has a count of ten or more. The chain joins TRBV6-2 or TRBV6-3 to TRBJ2-7; 9 bases are shared with TRBD2. J gave up 4 bases and V 2 bases, and 12 bases lay outside the gene matches. The germline V gene has CDR1 MNHEY and CDR2 SVGEGT. CDR3 length: 17 amino acids. The CDR3 DNA sequence: TGTGCCAGCAGTTACGGCGGAAGTAGCGGGAGTAAATACGAGCAGTACTTC. Residues: CASSYGGSSGSKYEQYF.

This clonotype has at least ten counts. The chain couples TRBV18 to TRBJ1-1; D remains unclear. Trimming cost V 3 bases and J 1 base, with 6 bases left between them. The germline V gene has CDR1 KGHSH and CDR2 LQKENI. This CDR3 is 13 amino acids long. CDR3 in DNA: TGTGCCAGCTCACCCTACAGGAACACTGAAGCTTTCTTT. Residues: CASSPYRNTEAFF.

This clonotype was observed at least ten times. The chain carries TRBV20-1 and TRBJ2-2, with D maybe TRBD2 (6 bases). The V end was cut by 2 bases, the J end by 1 base, with 11 bases between. Germline CDR1 is DFQATT and CDR2 is SNEGSKA (reference sequence). The CDR3 has 15 residues. CDR3 protein: CSARSGGVNTGELFF. In DNA form, the CDR3 reads TGCAGTGCTAGATCCGGCGGGGTGAACACCGGGGAGCTGTTTTTT.

This clonotype has at least ten counts. Because the CDR3's place on the DNA is in doubt, the DNA is left out and the CDR3 is given as listed by TCRdb. The chain combines TRBV12-3 or TRBV12-4 with TRBJ2-7; the D call TRBD1 from the table was never checked on the DNA. The CDR3 spans 14 amino acids, including both terminal residues. The CDR3: CASSAWGTGAPLYF.

This clonotype was detected many times. This rearrangement joins TRBV7-9 to TRBJ2-7, with 11 positions matching TRBD2. CDR3 size: 16 residues. V trimming: 6 bases; J trimming: 0 bases; junction bases outside the gene matches: 7. The germline V gene has CDR1 SEHNR and CDR2 FQNEAQ (reference sequence). CDR3 nucleotides: TGTGCCAGCAGACTCACTAGCGGGGGAAGCTCCTACGAGCAGTACTTC. The encoded protein is CASRLTSGGSSYEQYF.

The sample holds many counts of this clonotype. The V call is TRBV28, the J call TRBJ2-7, with D perhaps matching TRBD2 (8 bases). The germline CDR1 and CDR2 sequences are MDHEN and SYDVKM. V was shortened by 7 bases and J by 4 bases, with 26 bases between the two germline ends. The CDR3 has 17 residues. The CDR3 is CASTSPPGGGAGYEQYF. The CDR3 DNA sequence: TGTGCCAGCACCTCACCTCCGGGAGGGGGCGCGGGGTACGAGCAGTACTTC.

The sample holds many counts of this clonotype. The J gene is TRBJ1-1, the V gene TRBV29-1, with 9 bases lining up with TRBD1. The germline gives CDR1 SQVTM, CDR2 ANQGSEA. J gave up 6 bases and V 7 bases, and 9 bases lay outside the gene matches. The CDR3 has 13 amino acids. The CDR3 region has the DNA TGCAGCGCAAGGACAGGGGCGAGGTCTGAAGCTTTCTTT. Translating gives CSARTGARSEAFF.

This clonotype showed up many times. This chain joins TRBV6-2 or TRBV6-3 and TRBJ2-5, with 7 bases lining up with TRBD2. This CDR3 region has 14 residues. V lost 3 bases to trimming and J lost 4 bases; unmatched junction nucleotides: 5. CDR1 is MNHEY, CDR2 SVGEGT, per germline. The CDR3 loop reads CASSYPWGGETQYF. CDR3 sequence (DNA): TGTGCCAGCAGTTATCCCTGGGGGGGAGAGACCCAGTACTTC.

This sequence joins TRBV6-5 and TRBJ2-5, with TRBD1 matching over 7 bases. The CDR3 totals 15 residues. CDR1 is MNHEY, CDR2 SVGAGI, per germline. V lost 2 bases and J lost 4; bases outside the gene matches: 7. The CDR3 protein is CASSYGRTGTETQYF. The CDR3 coding sequence is TGTGCCAGCAGTTACGGCAGGACAGGTACAGAGACCCAGTACTTC.

This clonotype was seen a few times. The chain joins TRBV5-1 to TRBJ1-2; 8 nucleotides line up with TRBD1. The CDR3 has 15 amino acids. The V gene's germline CDR1 is SGHRS and CDR2 YFSETQ. V gave up 0 bases and J gave up 6 bases; unmatched junction bases: 7. CDR3: CASSLEAGGADGYTF. CDR3 bases: TGCGCCAGCAGCTTGGAGGCAGGGGGCGCGGATGGCTACACCTTC.

This clonotype was picked up many times. The chain couples TRBV6-2 or TRBV6-3 to TRBJ2-1; D might be TRBD2 (5 bases). V was cut by 5 bases and J by 4 bases, with 18 bases left in between. The germline CDR1 and CDR2 sequences are MNHEY and SVGEGT. CDR3 length: 16 amino acids. This CDR3 is CASSLLASGEYNEQFF. CDR3 DNA sequence: TGTGCCAGCAGTCTACTCGCCAGCGGAGAATACAATGAGCAGTTCTTC.

Ten or more counts support this clonotype. This chain joins TRBV19 and TRBJ1-1; a possible D gene is TRBD1 (6 bases). V was pared by 3 bases and J by 11 bases, with 22 bases between. The length of the CDR3 is 15 residues. Germline lookup yields CDR1 LNHDA and CDR2 SQIVND (reference sequence). CDR3 protein: CASSILQRAGVGAFF. CDR3 DNA: TGTGCCAGTAGTATCCTTCAACGAGCAGGGGTTGGGGCTTTCTTT.

This clonotype was detected many times. V usage is TRBV6-2 or TRBV6-3 and J usage is TRBJ2-7, with D perhaps being TRBD1 or TRBD2 (6 bases each). V lost 1 base and J 2 bases, leaving 9 bases between the germline ends. There are 14 residues in the CDR3. Germline V gene lookup returns CDR1 MNHEY and CDR2 SVGEGT. The CDR3 DNA is TGTGCCAGCAGTTACTTCGGGGGCACCTACGAGCAGTACTTC. It translates to CASSYFGGTYEQYF.

The rearrangement joins TRBV20-1 to TRBJ2-7; possible D gene TRBD1, 7 bases. Germline loops: CDR1 DFQATT, CDR2 SNEGSKA (reference sequence). The CDR3 covers 12 residues. With 5 bases removed from V and 7 bases from J, the gap between germline ends came to 15 bases. CDR3 residues: CSAGRQGLEQYF. CDR3 DNA sequence: TGCAGTGCTGGGAGACAGGGACTTGAGCAGTACTTC.

Many counts were recorded for this clonotype. The chain employs TRBV2 and TRBJ2-5; TRBD1 might be the D (5 bases). Trimming pared 1 base from V and 12 bases from J, leaving 15 bases between. Germline V gene sequence: CDR1 SNHLY, CDR2 FYNNEI. This CDR3 contains 13 residues. The CDR3 spells CASSEVGRTTEYF. The CDR3 region has the DNA TGTGCCAGCAGTGAAGTGGGGCGGACCACCGAGTACTTC.

This clonotype was counted ten times or more. The V gene is TRBV25-1, the J gene TRBJ2-5, with D possibly TRBD2 on 6 matching bases. V was trimmed by 8 bases and J by 1 base, leaving 17 bases between them. Germline loops: CDR1 MGHDK, CDR2 SYGVNS. CDR3 size: 15 residues. The DNA of the CDR3 is TGTGCCAGCGGAATTGCGGGACCGCTCCAAGAGACCCAGTACTTC. Protein product: CASGIAGPLQETQYF.

This clonotype occurred many times. The V call is TRBV29-1, the J call TRBJ1-3, with 8 positions matching TRBD1. The CDR3 is 14 residues long. CDR1 is SQVTM, CDR2 ANQGSEA, per germline. V was clipped by 4 bases and J by 2 bases; unmatched bases: 4. Here the CDR3 reads CSVGEQGAGNTIYF. CDR3 nucleotide sequence: TGCAGCGTTGGGGAACAGGGGGCTGGAAACACCATATATTTT.

The table lists this clonotype with many counts. V is TRBV11-2 and J is TRBJ1-2; TRBD1 might be the D (5 bases). The CDR3 sequence is 15 residues long. V lost 5 bases to trimming and J lost 2 bases, with 15 bases between them. Germline V gene lookup returns CDR1 SGHAT and CDR2 FQNNGV. The CDR3 loop is CASSRQRQKNYGYTF. DNA for the CDR3: TGTGCCAGCAGCCGACAAAGACAGAAGAACTATGGCTACACCTTC.

This clonotype occurred a few times. The chain is built from TRBV7-9 and TRBJ1-1; D remains unclear. The length of the CDR3 is 15 residues. The germline V and J ends were trimmed by 5 bases and 5 bases, with 18 bases remaining between them. From germline, CDR1 is SEHNR and CDR2 FQNEAQ (reference sequence). The DNA of the CDR3 is TGTGCCAGCAGCCCCCAGAGTAGGGTGGAAACTGAAGCTTTCTTT. Protein product: CASSPQSRVETEAFF. Variable domain in full (rest from reference TRBV7-9 and TRBJ1-1): DTGVSQNPRHKITKRGQNVTFRCDPISEHNRLYWYRQTLGQGPEFLTYFQNEAQLEKSRLLSDRFSAERPKGSFSTLEIQRTEQGDSAMYLCASSPQSRVETEAFFGQGTRLTVV.

J is TRBJ2-5 and V is TRBV7-2; TRBD2 matches at 7 bases. Germline CDR1 reads SGHTA; CDR2 reads FQGNSA. This CDR3 is built from 15 residues. V lost 4 bases to trimming and J lost 4 bases; unmatched junction nucleotides: 9. Here the CDR3 reads CASSSQRTRGETQYF. The CDR3 DNA reads as TGTGCCAGCAGCTCCCAAAGGACTAGGGGAGAGACCCAGTACTTC.

CDR3 DNA sequence: TGTGCCAGCAGCCATGTCATGGGCGGGACTAACACCGGGGAGCTGTTTTTT. Its protein is CASSHVMGGTNTGELFF. This sequence joins TRBV11-1 and TRBJ2-2; D is perhaps TRBD2 (6 bases). Germline V gene data show CDR1 as SGHAT and CDR2 as FQDESV (reference sequence). The CDR3 sequence is 17 residues long. The V and J ends lost 5 bases and 2 bases respectively, with 18 bases between them.

The genes are TRBV12-3 or TRBV12-4 and TRBJ2-2, with 7 bases fitting TRBD1. The CDR3 is made up of 14 amino acids. V was pared by 8 bases and J by 4 bases, with 7 bases of the junction left unmatched. The CDR3 region has the DNA TGTGCCAGCGGCCCTGACAGGGCCACCGGGGAGCTGTTTTTT. This sequence encodes CASGPDRATGELFF.

This clonotype came up many times. The gene calls are TRBV6-2 or TRBV6-3 and TRBJ1-1; D unresolved. Germline loops: CDR1 MNHEY, CDR2 SVGEGT. V lost 3 bases and J 1 base, leaving 21 bases between the germline ends. This CDR3 is built from 18 residues. The chain's CDR3 is CASSYLSGRLGKNTEAFF. Written as DNA, the CDR3 is TGTGCCAGCAGTTATTTATCCGGACGTCTAGGCAAGAACACTGAAGCTTTCTTT.

This clonotype was picked up one time. This chain connects TRBV19 to TRBJ2-2; 8 positions match TRBD2. CDR3 size: 16 residues. V was clipped by 3 bases and J by 4 bases; unmatched bases: 7. Germline values: CDR1 LNHDA, CDR2 SQIVND (reference sequence). The CDR3 sequence is CASSIGAGALTGELFF. The CDR3 DNA follows: TGTGCCAGTAGTATCGGAGCGGGAGCACTCACCGGGGAGCTGTTTTTT.

This clonotype was detected ten times or more. The chain is built from TRBV12-3 or TRBV12-4 and TRBJ2-2; perhaps TRBD2 as D (6 bases). V was shortened by 3 bases and J by 3 bases, with 8 bases between the two germline ends. There are 14 residues in the CDR3. The chain's CDR3 is CASSFSGDTGELFF. The CDR3 DNA reads TGTGCCAGCAGTTTTTCGGGGGACACCGGGGAGCTGTTTTTT.

This clonotype came up many times. CDR3 sequence (DNA): TGTGCCAGCAGCGACCGAGTTCTGGCCACCGGGGAGCTGTTTTTT. Protein sequence: CASSDRVLATGELFF. V and J are TRBV28 and TRBJ2-2; no clear D. Germline lookup yields CDR1 MDHEN and CDR2 SYDVKM. The CDR3 totals 15 residues. V lost 6 bases, J lost 4 bases, and 15 bases lay in between.

This chain uses TRBV2 with TRBJ1-5; the D is unclear. Deletions cut 0 bases from V and 3 bases from J, with 24 bases between. The CDR3 consists of 20 residues. The germline CDR1 and CDR2 sequences are SNHLY and FYNNEI. CDR3 loop: CASSEALRVSGMWDNQPQHF. Here the CDR3 DNA reads TGTGCCAGCAGTGAAGCGCTTCGGGTGTCGGGGATGTGGGACAATCAGCCCCAGCATTTT.